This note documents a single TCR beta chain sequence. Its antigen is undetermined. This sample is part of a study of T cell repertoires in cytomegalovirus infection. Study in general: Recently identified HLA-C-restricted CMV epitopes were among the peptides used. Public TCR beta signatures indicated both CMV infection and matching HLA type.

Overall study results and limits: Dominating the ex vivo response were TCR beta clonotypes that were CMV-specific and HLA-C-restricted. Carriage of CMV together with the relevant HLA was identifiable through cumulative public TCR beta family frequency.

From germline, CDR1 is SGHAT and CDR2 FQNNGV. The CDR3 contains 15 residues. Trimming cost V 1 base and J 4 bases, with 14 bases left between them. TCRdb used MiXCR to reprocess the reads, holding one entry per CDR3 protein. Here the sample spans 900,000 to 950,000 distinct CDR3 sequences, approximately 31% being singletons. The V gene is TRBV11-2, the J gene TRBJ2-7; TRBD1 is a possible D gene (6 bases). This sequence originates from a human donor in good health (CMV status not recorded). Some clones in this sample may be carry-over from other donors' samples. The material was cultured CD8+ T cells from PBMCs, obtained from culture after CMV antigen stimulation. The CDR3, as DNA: TGTGCCAGCAGCTTAGGCAGGGGAAGAGTTTACGAGCAGTACTTC. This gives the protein CASSLGRGRVYEQYF.